The 9 T cell receptor beta chains given below trace back to one sample, sequenced in a study of cytomegalovirus exposure and HLA in healthy donors. Primers: 60 Vbeta forward and 13 Jbeta reverse. Some clones are missing from TCRdb's copy, which holds only in-frame ones; the method was immunoSEQ multiplex PCR. The table gives about 46,000 clones; the top ten clones make up 0.9% to 1.2% of it. Source material: PBMCs. The receptor set was obtained from a woman aged 40 to 55 in good health and CMV-seronegative.

The chain joins TRBV27 to TRBJ1-1, with D perhaps matching TRBD1 (6 bases). Trimming shortened V by 4 bases and J by 5 bases, and 20 bases separated the two germline ends. This CDR3 region has 16 residues. Germline loops: CDR1 MNHEY, CDR2 SMNVEV (reference sequence). DNA of the CDR3: TGTGCCAGCAGTTGGGGCCCTACAGGGTTGAGGACTGAAGCTTTCTTT. Translating it yields CASSWGPTGLRTEAFF.

The rearrangement uses TRBV7-2 and TRBJ2-7; tentative D call: TRBD2 (5 bases). Trimming stripped 1 base from V and 8 bases from J, with 12 bases between. Germline loops: CDR1 SGHTA, CDR2 FQGNSA. This CDR3 region has 13 residues. CDR3 coding DNA: TGTGCCAGCAGCTTAGTAGTAAGGGAGAAGCAGTACTTC. Its protein is CASSLVVREKQYF.

J is TRBJ2-1 and V is TRBV5-1; a weak D match, TRBD1 (6 bases). The germline V gene encodes CDR1 SGHRS and CDR2 YFSETQ. V was pared by 7 bases and J by 0 bases, with 11 bases between. The CDR3 has 14 residues. CDR3: CASGGSLSYNEQFF. In DNA form, the CDR3 reads TGCGCCAGCGGGGGCAGCCTCTCCTACAATGAGCAGTTCTTC.

By frequency, this clone is medium-sized. This chain connects TRBV7-9 to TRBJ1-4; D gene ambiguous. V lost 3 bases and J lost 5, with 4 bases in between. The CDR3 extends over 12 amino acids. Germline CDR1 and CDR2: SEHNR and FQNEAQ (reference sequence). The CDR3 nucleotides are TGTGCCAGCAGCTTTCAAAATGAAAAACTGTTTTTT. This gives the protein CASSFQNEKLFF.

The chain joins TRBV20-1 to TRBJ2-7; 10 bases agree with TRBD1. Trimming took 5 bases from V and 11 from J; bases not matched to a gene: 6. Germline V gene lookup returns CDR1 DFQATT and CDR2 SNEGSKA (reference sequence). This CDR3 has 11 amino acids. The CDR3 region has the DNA TGCAGTGCTTCGACAGGGGGCGTGGAGTACTTC. It translates to CSASTGGVEYF.

Of note for this clone: The same CDR3 also results from other DNA sequences found in this sample. The V gene is TRBV13, the J gene TRBJ1-5; D is unclear. Deletions cut 3 bases from V and 4 bases from J, with 4 bases between. The CDR3 totals 12 residues. Germline V gene sequence: CDR1 PRHDT, CDR2 FYEKMQ (reference sequence). CDR3 in DNA: TGTGCCAGCAGCTTGAGGAATCAGCCCCAGCATTTT. Amino acid sequence: CASSLRNQPQHF. Combining the CDR3 with reference TRBV13 and TRBJ1-5 gives the whole variable domain AAGVIQSPRHLIKEKRETATLKCYPIPRHDTVYWYQQGPGQDPQFLISFYEKMQSDKGSIPDRFSAQQFSDYHSELNMSSLELGDSALYFCASSLRNQPQHFGDGTRLSIL.

The V gene is TRBV28, the J gene TRBJ2-7; maybe TRBD1 (7 bases). Trimming removed 2 bases from V and 0 bases from J, with 11 bases in between. Germline CDR1 reads MDHEN; CDR2 reads SYDVKM. There are 15 residues in the CDR3. The CDR3 region is CASSLSQGGSYEQYF. In nucleotides, the CDR3 is TGTGCCAGCAGTTTAAGCCAGGGGGGCTCCTACGAGCAGTACTTC.

V is TRBV28 and J is TRBJ2-3, with 8 bases that match TRBD2. The CDR3 totals 15 residues. Trimming at V came to 5 bases and at J to 3 bases, leaving 7 bases not matched to a gene. Germline loops: CDR1 MDHEN, CDR2 SYDVKM. The CDR3 sequence: CASSRPAGATDTQYF. CDR3 DNA sequence: TGTGCCAGCAGTCGCCCAGCGGGAGCGACAGATACGCAGTATTTT.

The rearrangement joins TRBV7-3 to TRBJ2-3, with D possibly TRBD2 on 6 matching bases. The CDR3 is 15 amino acids. Germline V gene data show CDR1 as SGHTA and CDR2 as FQGTGA. With 3 bases removed from V and 6 bases from J, the gap between germline ends came to 16 bases. CDR3 sequence reads: CASSFGWVGGDTQYF. CDR3 sequence (DNA): TGTGCCAGCAGCTTCGGGTGGGTGGGAGGCGATACGCAGTATTTT. The variable domain in full, with the rest retrieved from reference TRBV7-3 and TRBJ2-3, is GAGVSQTPSNKVTEKGKYVELRCDPISGHTALYWYRQSLGQGPEFLIYFQGTGAADDSGLPNDRFFAVRPEGSVSTLKIQRTERGDSAVYLCASSFGWVGGDTQYFGPGTRLTVL.